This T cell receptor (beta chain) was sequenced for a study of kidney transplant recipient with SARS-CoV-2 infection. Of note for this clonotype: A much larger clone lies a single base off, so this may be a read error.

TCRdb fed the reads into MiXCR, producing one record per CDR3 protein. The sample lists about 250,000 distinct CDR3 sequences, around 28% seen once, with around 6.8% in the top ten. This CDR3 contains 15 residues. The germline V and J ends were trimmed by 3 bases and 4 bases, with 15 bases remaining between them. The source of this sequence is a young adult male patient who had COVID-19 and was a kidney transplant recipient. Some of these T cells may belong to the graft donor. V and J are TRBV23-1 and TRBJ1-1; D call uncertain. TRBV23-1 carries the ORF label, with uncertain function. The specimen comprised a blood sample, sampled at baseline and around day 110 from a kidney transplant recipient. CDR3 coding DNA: TGCGCCAGCAGTCACGACGGGATCCTCGGCACTGAAGCTTTCTTT. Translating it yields CASSHDGILGTEAFF.